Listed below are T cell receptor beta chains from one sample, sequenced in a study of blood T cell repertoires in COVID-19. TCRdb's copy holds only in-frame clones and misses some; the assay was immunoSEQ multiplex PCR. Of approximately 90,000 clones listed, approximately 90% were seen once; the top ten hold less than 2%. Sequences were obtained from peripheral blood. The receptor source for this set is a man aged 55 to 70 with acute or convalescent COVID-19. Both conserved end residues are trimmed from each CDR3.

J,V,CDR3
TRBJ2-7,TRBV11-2,ASSFQGRAHEQY
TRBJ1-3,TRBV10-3,AISGGGGNGNTIY
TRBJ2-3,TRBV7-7,ASSPGSGGFTDTQY
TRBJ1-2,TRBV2,ASSEGRGQGGYT
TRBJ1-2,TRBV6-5,ASIASGEANYGYT
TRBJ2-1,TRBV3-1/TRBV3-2,ASSLGGSSYNEQF
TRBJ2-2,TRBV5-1,ASSPASTGELF
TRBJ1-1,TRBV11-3,ASSPSSAPNTEAF
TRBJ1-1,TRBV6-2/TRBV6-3,ASSYGSDTNSFEAF
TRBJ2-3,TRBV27,ASSFWGRGPLSTDTQY
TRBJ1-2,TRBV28,AIRRTSSYGYT
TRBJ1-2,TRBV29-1,SVAGDRQGHGYT
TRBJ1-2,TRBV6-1,ASSEARVLKTYGYT
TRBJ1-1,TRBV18,ASSPRDREGAF
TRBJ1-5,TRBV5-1,ASSLGSYNQPQH
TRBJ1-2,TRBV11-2,ASSFDRDRVVGT